This is a list of T cell receptor beta chains from one sample in a study of Graves' ophthalmopathy and Graves' hyperthyroidism. TCRdb ran MiXCR on the multiplex PCR reads and lists one entry per CDR3 protein. The sample consists of some 390,000 distinct CDR3 sequences, about a sixth of them appearing once. The specimen was peripheral blood. These receptors were collected from a woman aged 18-30 years with Graves' ophthalmopathy. The CDR3 runs from the conserved cysteine through the conserved F or W. A D gene is named only where the DNA matches it firmly. Rows may omit the clone size; those that give it use once, few, many or a size class.

size,J,D,V,DNA,CDR3
.,TRBJ1-2,.,TRBV14,TGTGCCAGCAGCCATCAACTAGACGATGGCTACACCTTC,CASSHQLDDGYTF
many,TRBJ1-3,.,TRBV2,TGTGCCAGCAGGAGGGACTCTGGAAACACCATATATTTT,CASRRDSGNTIYF
few,TRBJ1-1,.,TRBV19,TGTGCCAGTAGTATAGGCAGGGACACTGAAGCTTTCTTT,CASSIGRDTEAFF
many,TRBJ1-6,.,TRBV12-3/TRBV12-4,TGTGCCAGCACCCCGAGTGGGGGGATTGGTTCACCCCTCCACTTT,CASTPSGGIGSPLHF
many,TRBJ2-5,.,TRBV12-3/TRBV12-4,TGTGCCAGCAGTTCCGGCGCCCTCCAAGAGACCCAGTACTTC,CASSSGALQETQYF
.,TRBJ1-2,.,TRBV28,TGTGCCAGCACCCGATTACAGAACTATGGCTACACCTTC,CASTRLQNYGYTF
many,TRBJ2-5,.,TRBV10-1,TGCGCCAGCACCCTACCAATTGACAGGTTACAAGAGACCCAGTACTTC,CASTLPIDRLQETQYF
many,TRBJ1-6,.,TRBV6-1,TGTGCCAGCAATGCCGGAGCTAATAATTCACCCCTCCACTTT,CASNAGANNSPLHF
.,TRBJ1-1,.,TRBV7-9,TGTGCCAGCAGCCCAGGAATTACTGAAGCTTTCTTT,CASSPGITEAFF
once,TRBJ1-5,.,TRBV27,TGTGCCAGCAGTCGGACAACTAGCAATCAGCCCCAGCATTTT,CASSRTTSNQPQHF
many,TRBJ1-1,.,TRBV5-1,TGCGCCAGCAGCTTGGAAGGGGCAGACACTGAAGCTTTCTTT,CASSLEGADTEAFF
many,TRBJ2-5,.,TRBV12-3/TRBV12-4,TGTGCCAGCAGTGGATGGAGCCTCGAATGGACCCAGTACTTC,CASSGWSLEWTQYF
many,TRBJ2-7,.,TRBV7-3,TGTGCCAGCAGCTTAGATAGTTTTTACGAGCAGTACTTC,CASSLDSFYEQYF
.,TRBJ1-2,.,TRBV12-3/TRBV12-4,TGTGCCAGCAGCCCCTGGATCTCAGACTATGGCTACACCTTC,CASSPWISDYGYTF
once,TRBJ1-2,.,TRBV24-1,TGTGCCACCAGTGAAGGTAACTATGGCTACACCTTC,CATSEGNYGYTF
many,TRBJ1-1,.,TRBV12-3/TRBV12-4,TGTGCCAGCAGTTTGGATAAGGGCGGGAACACTGAAGCTTTCTTT,CASSLDKGGNTEAFF
many,TRBJ2-7,TRBD2,TRBV29-1,TGCAGCGTTGGCGGGGGGAGCTCCTACGAGCAGTACTTC,CSVGGGSSYEQYF
many,TRBJ1-1,.,TRBV30,TGTGCCTGGAGTCCTGCACGTCGGGCCTTGAACACTGAAGCTTTCTTT,CAWSPARRALNTEAFF
many,TRBJ2-5,TRBD1,TRBV6-2/TRBV6-3,TGTGCCAGCAGTAAGACTTTGACAGGGTCAAATCAAGAGACCCAGTACTTC,CASSKTLTGSNQETQYF
many,TRBJ1-2,TRBD1,TRBV29-1,TGCAGCGTTGACGGACAGGGCTGGGGTGGCTACACCTTC,CSVDGQGWGGYTF
.,TRBJ1-6,.,TRBV2,TGTGCCAGCATTCAGTCCGGAAATTCACCCCTCCACTTT,CASIQSGNSPLHF
.,TRBJ2-7,.,TRBV7-8,TGTGCCAGCAGCTTTTTCCTTAGACAGGACGAGCAGTACTTC,CASSFFLRQDEQYF
many,TRBJ2-7,TRBD2,TRBV28,TGTGCCATTACAGACAGCGGGAGCTCCTACGAGCAGTACTTC,CAITDSGSSYEQYF
many,TRBJ2-2,TRBD1,TRBV10-1,TGCGCCAGCAGTGAAGGGACAGGGTGGACCGGGGAGCTGTTTTTT,CASSEGTGWTGELFF
many,TRBJ1-2,.,TRBV11-2,TGTGCCAGCAGCCTGACCCCGGGGGACTATGGCTACACCTTC,CASSLTPGDYGYTF
many,TRBJ2-5,TRBD1,TRBV20-1,TGCAGTGCTAGAGATCAGGACAGGGGTGAGACCCAGTACTTC,CSARDQDRGETQYF
many,TRBJ1-5,TRBD1,TRBV6-5,TGTGCCAGCAGTCCCAGACAGGGGGATAGCAATCAGCCCCAGCATTTT,CASSPRQGDSNQPQHF
.,TRBJ2-7,.,TRBV4-3,TGCGCCAGCAGCCAAGACTTGGGAGCCAGGGGTTTCGACGAGCAGTACTTC,CASSQDLGARGFDEQYF
many,TRBJ1-6,TRBD1,TRBV7-9,TGTGCCAGCAGCAAAACAGGGGCCAGCTATAATTCACCCCTCCACTTT,CASSKTGASYNSPLHF
few,TRBJ2-5,TRBD2,TRBV6-1,TGTGCCAGCACCCGACTAGCGGGAGCTCAAGAGACCCAGTACTTC,CASTRLAGAQETQYF
.,TRBJ2-5,TRBD2,TRBV7-2,TGTGCCAGCAGCCTCTCGGGACTAGCGGGAGTAGAGACCCAGTACTTC,CASSLSGLAGVETQYF
many,TRBJ2-7,.,TRBV29-1,TGCAGCGTTTCGCCAGGGTCTTCGGGGGAGCAGTACTTC,CSVSPGSSGEQYF
many,TRBJ2-6,.,TRBV7-2,TGTGCCAGCAGTTCCTCCTTCTCTGGGGCCAACGTCCTGACTTTC,CASSSSFSGANVLTF
many,TRBJ2-5,TRBD1,TRBV7-3,TGTGCCAGCAGCCCCGAGGGGGCTCGAGGAGAGACCCAGTATTTC,CASSPEGARGETQYF
many,TRBJ1-1,TRBD1,TRBV6-1,TGTGCCAGCAGTGGCCGGGACAGGTCCACTGAAGCTTTCTTT,CASSGRDRSTEAFF
many,TRBJ1-6,.,TRBV6-1,TGTGCCAGCAGCCCCGAAGGATTTGGTTCACCCCTCCACTTT,CASSPEGFGSPLHF
many,TRBJ1-1,TRBD1,TRBV12-3/TRBV12-4,TGTGCCACCTCACCGGGACAGGGGGCTTTGAACACTGAAGCTTTCTTT,CATSPGQGALNTEAFF
many,TRBJ2-5,TRBD2,TRBV7-2,TGTGCCAGCAGCTTAGCCCCTGGACTAGCGGGGGCTGGGGAGACCCAGTACTTC,CASSLAPGLAGAGETQYF